The 21 T cell receptor beta chains in this list originate from one sample, sequenced in a study of blood T cell repertoires in COVID-19. TCRdb's table, derived via immunoSEQ multiplex PCR, lists solely in-frame clones and lacks some. This sample has about 400,000 clones; roughly 86% occur once, and the top ten carry roughly 2%. Sequenced material: PBMCs or T cells enriched from blood (not recorded which). The receptors were sampled from a woman between 35 and 50 years old with acute COVID-19.

V and J are TRBV7-8 and TRBJ2-7, with D tentatively TRBD1 (5 bases). V gave up 1 base and J gave up 6 bases, with 10 bases separating them. This CDR3 comprises 13 residues. Germline assignment: CDR1 SGHVS and CDR2 FQNEAQ. DNA for the CDR3: TGTGCCAGCAGCTTAGGTAGGGGTGGCGAGCAGTACTTC. Its protein product is CASSLGRGGEQYF.

This chain connects TRBV5-4 to TRBJ1-6, with D perhaps matching TRBD1 (5 bases). The CDR3 covers 17 residues. The V end was cut by 4 bases, the J end by 0 bases, with 14 bases between. Germline loops: CDR1 SGHNT, CDR2 YYREEE (reference sequence). The CDR3 region has the DNA TGTGCCAGCAGCGGTGGGGGGACGAGCTCCTATAATTCACCCCTCCACTTT. Protein: CASSGGGTSSYNSPLHF. The full variable domain, in which reference TRBV5-4 and TRBJ1-6 provide the parts outside the CDR3, is ETGVTQSPTHLIKTRGQQVTLRCSSQSGHNTVSWYQQALGQGPQFIFQYYREEENGRGNFPPRFSGLQFPNYSSELNVNALELDDSALYLCASSGGGTSSYNSPLHFGNGTRLTVT.

V usage is TRBV28 and J usage is TRBJ1-1, with TRBD1 matching over 10 bases. J gave up 1 base and V 8 bases, and 4 bases lay outside the gene matches. CDR3 length: 14 amino acids. Germline V gives CDR1 MDHEN, CDR2 SYDVKM. CDR3 sequence: CASGTGVANTEAFF. The CDR3, as DNA: TGTGCCAGCGGGACAGGGGTTGCGAACACTGAAGCTTTCTTT.

The chain links TRBV2 to TRBJ1-2; no clear D. CDR3 length equals 13 residues. Germline CDR1 and CDR2: SNHLY and FYNNEI. V was trimmed by 4 bases and J by 6 bases, leaving 12 bases between them. CDR3 bases: TGTGCCAGCAGTGGTTCGAGAGCGCATGGCTACACCTTC. Residues: CASSGSRAHGYTF. Variable domain in full (rest from reference TRBV2 and TRBJ1-2): EPEVTQTPSHQVTQMGQEVILRCVPISNHLYFYWYRQILGQKVEFLVSFYNNEISEKSEIFDDQFSVERPDGSNFTLKIRSTKLEDSAMYFCASSGSRAHGYTFGSGTRLTVV.

This chain uses TRBV6-5 with TRBJ1-2, with 9 bases matching TRBD1. Losses at the gene ends were 6 bases for V and 7 bases for J; bases not matched to a gene: 6. From germline, CDR1 is MNHEY and CDR2 SVGAGI. The CDR3 sequence is 13 residues long. Here the CDR3 DNA reads TGTGCCAGCAGCCCGGGACAGGGAGGTGGCTACACCTTC. Protein product: CASSPGQGGGYTF.

There are a few counts of this clone. The rearrangement joins TRBV19 to TRBJ1-1; unclear D gene. Germline assignment: CDR1 LNHDA and CDR2 SQIVND (reference sequence). The CDR3 consists of 13 residues. V dropped 6 bases and J dropped 1 base, with 9 bases sitting between them. The CDR3 DNA reads as TGTGCCAGTAGCACGACATCGAACACTGAAGCTTTCTTT. Residues: CASSTTSNTEAFF.

The V call is TRBV7-9, the J call TRBJ1-5; the D gene is possibly TRBD1 (6 bases). V was shortened by 1 base and J by 7 bases, with 20 bases between the two germline ends. CDR1 and CDR2 (germline): SEHNR, FQNEAQ (reference sequence). The length of the CDR3 is 17 residues. CDR3 sequence reads: CASSLGFQGRSGQPQHF. The CDR3 bases are TGTGCCAGCAGCTTAGGGTTCCAGGGGCGTAGCGGGCAGCCCCAGCATTTT.

The chain is built from TRBV18 and TRBJ1-4; D remains ambiguous. Germline CDR1 is KGHSH and CDR2 is LQKENI. This CDR3 comprises 13 residues. Trimming shortened V by 2 bases and J by 4 bases, and 5 bases separated the two germline ends. The CDR3 DNA reads TGTGCCAGCTCACCAAGCTTTAATGAAAAACTGTTTTTT. Its protein product is CASSPSFNEKLFF. The full variable domain, in which reference TRBV18 and TRBJ1-4 provide the parts outside the CDR3, is NAGVMQNPRHLVRRRGQEARLRCSPMKGHSHVYWYRQLPEEGLKFMVYLQKENIIDESGMPKERFSAEFPKEGPSILRIQQVVRGDSAAYFCASSPSFNEKLFFGSGTQLSVL.

The V call is TRBV29-1, the J call TRBJ1-2; no definite D call. Germline V lookup: CDR1 SQVTM, CDR2 ANQGSEA. Trimming stripped 3 bases from V and 0 bases from J, with 8 bases between. CDR3 length equals 13 residues. The CDR3 sequence: CSVDTVANYGYTF. CDR3 nucleotides: TGCAGCGTTGATACCGTAGCTAACTATGGCTACACCTTC.

A few counts support this clone. This chain links TRBV5-4 with TRBJ1-1; the match to TRBD1 covers 8 bases. V lost 2 bases and J lost 1; bases outside the gene matches: 1. Per the germline V gene, CDR1 is SGHNT and CDR2 is YYREEE (reference sequence). The length of the CDR3 is 14 residues. The CDR3 reads CASSFGQGNTEAFF. The DNA of the CDR3 is TGTGCCAGCAGCTTCGGACAGGGGAACACTGAAGCTTTCTTT.

The rearrangement joins TRBV7-9 to TRBJ2-5, with D perhaps TRBD2 (5 bases). The germline V gene encodes CDR1 SEHNR and CDR2 FQNEAQ (reference sequence). CDR3 length: 14 residues. Trimming took 3 bases from V and 0 from J, leaving 8 bases between them. The CDR3 DNA is TGTGCCAGCAGCTTGTCCGGGAACCAAGAGACCCAGTACTTC. As protein: CASSLSGNQETQYF.

This clone has a handful of counts. The rearrangement uses TRBV2 and TRBJ1-1; 10 nucleotides align to TRBD1. CDR1 and CDR2 (germline): SNHLY, FYNNEI. The CDR3 contains 14 residues. V shed 6 bases and J 4 bases; nucleotides not matched to a gene: 5. Here the CDR3 DNA reads TGTGCCAGCAGGGGACGGACAGGGGGCACTGAAGCTTTCTTT. This encodes CASRGRTGGTEAFF.

The count of this clone is one. Other DNA sequences in the same sample also yield this CDR3. This sequence joins TRBV9 and TRBJ2-5, with TRBD1 matching 7 bases. CDR1 and CDR2 (germline): SGDLS, YYNGEE. The V segment lost 0 bases and the J segment 0 bases; nucleotides outside the gene matches: 2. The CDR3 has 15 amino acids. The CDR3: CASSVGDRDQETQYF. CDR3 sequence (DNA): TGTGCCAGCAGCGTAGGCGACAGGGACCAAGAGACCCAGTACTTC.

The gene calls are TRBV5-4 and TRBJ2-5; 13 bases are shared with TRBD2. In germline, CDR1 is SGHNT, CDR2 YYREEE (reference sequence). The CDR3 length is 16 residues. V lost 4 bases, J lost 5 bases, and 8 bases stayed unmatched. CDR3 DNA sequence: TGTGCCAGCAGCCGAAGACTAGCGGGGGGTTGGGAGACCCAGTACTTC. As protein: CASSRRLAGGWETQYF.

The J gene is TRBJ2-5, the V gene TRBV2, with 7 positions matching TRBD1. CDR1 is SNHLY, CDR2 FYNNEI, per germline. V lost 5 bases, J lost 1 base, and 1 base stayed unmatched. The CDR3 is made up of 13 amino acids. The CDR3 DNA reads TGTGCCAGCAGTTCAGGGGGCCAAGAGACCCAGTACTTC. Translating it yields CASSSGGQETQYF.

The chain has TRBV6-2 or TRBV6-3 and TRBJ2-2; 11 bases are shared with TRBD2. Germline CDR1 reads MNHEY; CDR2 reads SVGEGT. V was clipped by 6 bases and J by 1 base; unmatched bases: 4. There are 16 residues in the CDR3. In DNA, the CDR3 is TGTGCCAGCAGCCCTGGACTAGCGGGGAACACCGGGGAGCTGTTTTTT. Its translation is CASSPGLAGNTGELFF.

The gene calls are TRBV18 and TRBJ2-4; no reliable D call. The germline V and J ends were trimmed by 6 bases and 5 bases, with 5 bases remaining between them. The CDR3 has 11 amino acids. Germline CDR1 KGHSH, CDR2 LQKENI. CDR3 residues: CASSNQNIQYF. Here the CDR3 DNA reads TGTGCCAGCTCTAATCAAAACATTCAGTACTTC. The entire variable domain, with the rest obtained from reference TRBV18 and TRBJ2-4, is as follows: NAGVMQNPRHLVRRRGQEARLRCSPMKGHSHVYWYRQLPEEGLKFMVYLQKENIIDESGMPKERFSAEFPKEGPSILRIQQVVRGDSAAYFCASSNQNIQYFGAGTRLSVL.

V is TRBV9 and J is TRBJ1-2; 7 bases fit TRBD1. CDR1 and CDR2 (germline): SGDLS, YYNGEE. The CDR3 is made up of 14 amino acids. V dropped 3 bases and J dropped 7; count of bases not matched to a gene: 9. Here the CDR3 reads CASSEQGTPFGYTF. The DNA for the CDR3 is TGTGCCAGCAGCGAACAGGGGACGCCTTTTGGCTACACCTTC.

The gene calls are TRBV3-1 (or the pseudogene TRBV3-2) and TRBJ2-4; 7 positions agree with TRBD2. J gave up 11 bases and V 2 bases, and 18 bases lay outside the gene matches. This CDR3 contains 17 residues. The V gene's germline CDR1 is LGHDT and CDR2 YNNKEL (reference sequence). CDR3 bases: TGTGCCAGCAGCCAATCCTACCGGGACTACCCAAGGATCTTTCAGTACTTC. The encoded protein is CASSQSYRDYPRIFQYF.

V is TRBV7-8 and J is TRBJ2-7; 9 nucleotides match TRBD1. Germline V gene sequence: CDR1 SGHVS, CDR2 FQNEAQ. CDR3 length: 16 amino acids. Trimming took 0 bases from V and 0 from J; bases not matched to a gene: 3. The CDR3 loop is CASSLATGGFSYEQYF. The CDR3 region has the DNA TGTGCCAGCAGCTTAGCGACAGGGGGGTTCTCCTACGAGCAGTACTTC.

This chain uses TRBV5-6 with TRBJ2-5; 15 bases map to TRBD2. J lost 4 bases, V lost 2 bases, and 9 bases had no gene match. Germline V gives CDR1 SGHDT, CDR2 YYEEEE. The CDR3 totals 18 residues. Here the CDR3 DNA reads TGTGCCAGCAGCTTCGGACTAGCGGGGGGGCCTTCTGTAGAGACCCAGTACTTC. Translation: CASSFGLAGGPSVETQYF.